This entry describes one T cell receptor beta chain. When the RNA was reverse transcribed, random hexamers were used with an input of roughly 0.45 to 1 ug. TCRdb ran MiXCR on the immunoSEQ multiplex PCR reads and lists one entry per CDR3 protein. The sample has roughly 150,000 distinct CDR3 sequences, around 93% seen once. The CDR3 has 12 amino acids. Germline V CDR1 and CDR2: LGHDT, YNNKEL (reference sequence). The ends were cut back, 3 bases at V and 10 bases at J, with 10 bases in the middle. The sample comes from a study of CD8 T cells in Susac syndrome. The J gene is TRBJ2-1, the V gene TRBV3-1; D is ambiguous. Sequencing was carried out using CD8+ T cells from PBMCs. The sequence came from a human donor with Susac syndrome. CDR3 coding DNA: TGTGCCAGCAGCCACCCCGGACGGGAGCAGTTCTTC. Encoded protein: CASSHPGREQFF.